This T cell receptor (beta chain) derives from a study of T cell responses to AZD1222 COVID-19 vaccine (dated by TCRdb to about 2021). About the full investigation: A total of 233 trial participants underwent TCR sequencing, of whom 207 had received two doses of AZD1222 and roughly 26 had received two doses of the MenACWY control vaccine. Trial participants were enrolled by age into 18-55, 56-69 and 70-plus year subgroups, with about 150, 28 and 57 TCR-sequenced participants respectively.

Sample time point, as interpreted from the label and publication: about 28 days (+/-7) after the second vaccine dose. AZD1222 recipients with second doses at about 4 weeks or about 12 weeks were pooled, because spike-specific TCR depth and breadth did not differ between schedules. Vaccinee samples were obtained from the UK trials COV001 and COV002, which included a single-blind randomized controlled phase 2/3 trial of AZD1222 (ChAdOx1 nCoV-19) in healthy adults. Trial participant PBMC samples were collected at day 0 and day 28 after the second dose for TCRbeta chain sequencing. The CDR3 contains 14 residues, cysteine and phenylalanine counted. Left in the record is the CDR3 DNA by itself, 42 bases read in frame from the first base. CDR1 and CDR2 were assigned from the germline V gene as SGDLS and YYNGEE. V loses 4 bases, J loses 0 bases, and the germline ends lie 7 bases apart. The CDR3 regions of human TCRbeta chains were subjected to immunosequencing. The study's own analysis went as follows. TCRs in the repertoires were matched against a reference library of SARS-CoV-2-specific TCRs that had been generated with the MIRA antigen-specificity platform. Breadth was defined as the fraction of unique TCRs that were SARS-CoV-2-associated. Depth was defined as the fraction of total T cells that were SARS-CoV-2-associated. Each spike-specific TCR was assigned to its reactive spike region and to a CD4 or CD8 class using the MIRA data. Log10-transformed breadth and depth values were compared by one-way ANOVA with Sidak's multiple comparisons tests. The clones in this table, taken by TCRdb from immuneACCESS, are in-frame only. Not every clone is retained; where verified, under half of the shortfall comes from an unresolved V gene, and the cause of the rest is unknown. The V and J calls and the clone size are those of that table, but D and trimming were determined from the DNA. Across this sample there are about 170,000 clones, with around 88% seen only once. The ten largest make up less than 1.3% of the sample.

This clone was seen once. Its antigen specificity is not known. The record has no base qualities; no much larger clone is one base away. The research as a whole found: Spike-specific TCR breadth and depth rose significantly after two AZD1222 doses compared with day 0 and with MenACWY recipients. Most participants were white British and females outnumbered males, and the authors suggested that clonal diversity may have been underestimated. In the small 56-69-year group, the increase in depth fell short of significance, most likely because of low power. CD4 TCRs associated with the vaccine covered the entire spike protein, and the dominant responses were in regions 160-218 and 743-854. Reportedly, close to half of the unique spike-specific TCRs recognized epitopes lying outside the regions that are mutated in the B.1.351 and B.1.1.7 variants. Conclusions about previously exposed vaccinees are limited because only a handful of AZD1222 recipients were SARS-CoV-2 seropositive at baseline. No day 14 peak-response samples were available, so repertoires were characterized only after the peak T cell response.

The chain couples TRBV9 to TRBJ1-4; no D segment can be confidently identified. The source of this sequence is an adult who received the AZD1222 COVID-19 vaccine. The sequencing used peripheral blood, collected 28 days after the second AZD1222 dose. CDR3 reads: CASSPSATNEKLFF. The DNA reads as follows: TGTGCCAGCAGCCCTTCAGCAACTAATGAAAAACTGTTTTTT.